This entry features one TCR beta chain sequence. The sample is drawn from a study of monozygotic twins with inflammatory bowel disease. TCRdb re-called the 5' RACE reads and shows each CDR3 protein once, DNA omitted. The sample includes tens of thousands of distinct CDR3 sequences. The germline gives CDR1 SGHVS, CDR2 FNYEAQ. There are 13 residues in the CDR3. The origin of this receptor is a human donor with ulcerative colitis or Crohn's disease, or a healthy co-twin of an affected twin (not recorded which). Sequenced material: blood. The V call is TRBV7-6, the J call TRBJ1-1; the D call of TRBD1 rests on TCRdb alone, since no DNA is present to check it. CDR3 loop: CASSTGVDTRAFF.